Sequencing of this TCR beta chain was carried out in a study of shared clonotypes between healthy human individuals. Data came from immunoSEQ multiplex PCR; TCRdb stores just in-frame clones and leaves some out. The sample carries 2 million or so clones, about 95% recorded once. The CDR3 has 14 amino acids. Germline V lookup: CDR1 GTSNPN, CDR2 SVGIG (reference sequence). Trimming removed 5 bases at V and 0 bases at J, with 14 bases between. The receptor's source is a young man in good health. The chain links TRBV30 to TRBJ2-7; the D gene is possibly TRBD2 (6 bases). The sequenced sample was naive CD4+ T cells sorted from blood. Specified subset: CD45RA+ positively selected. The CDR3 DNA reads TGTGCCTGGGGGAGGATCATAAGCTCCTACGAGCAGTACTTC. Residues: CAWGRIISSYEQYF.